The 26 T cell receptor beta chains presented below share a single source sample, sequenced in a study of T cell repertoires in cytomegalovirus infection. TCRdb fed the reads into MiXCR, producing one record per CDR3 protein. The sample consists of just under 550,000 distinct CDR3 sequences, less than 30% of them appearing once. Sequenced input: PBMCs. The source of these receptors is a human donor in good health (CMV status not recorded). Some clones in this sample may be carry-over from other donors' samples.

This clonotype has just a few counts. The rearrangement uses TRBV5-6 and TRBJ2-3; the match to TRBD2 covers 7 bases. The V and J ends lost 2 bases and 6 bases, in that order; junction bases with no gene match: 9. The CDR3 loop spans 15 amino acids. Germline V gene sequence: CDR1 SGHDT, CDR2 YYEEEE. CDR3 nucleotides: TGTGCCAGCAGCTTCGGGGCGGGAGCAGGGGATACGCAGTATTTT. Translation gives CASSFGAGAGDTQYF.

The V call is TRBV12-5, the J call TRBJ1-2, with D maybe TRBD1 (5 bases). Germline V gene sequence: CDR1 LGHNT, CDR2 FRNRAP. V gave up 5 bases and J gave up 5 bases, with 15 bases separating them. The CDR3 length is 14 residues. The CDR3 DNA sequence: TGTGCTAGTGGTCCTCGGGGCATGGGTTATGGCTACACCTTC. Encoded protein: CASGPRGMGYGYTF.

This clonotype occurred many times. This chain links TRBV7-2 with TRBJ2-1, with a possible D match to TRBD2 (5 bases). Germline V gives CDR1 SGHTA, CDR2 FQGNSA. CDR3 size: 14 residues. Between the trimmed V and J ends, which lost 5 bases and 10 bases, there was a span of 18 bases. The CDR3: CASSQGLGNDEQFF. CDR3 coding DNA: TGTGCCAGCAGCCAAGGACTGGGCAACGACGAGCAGTTCTTC.

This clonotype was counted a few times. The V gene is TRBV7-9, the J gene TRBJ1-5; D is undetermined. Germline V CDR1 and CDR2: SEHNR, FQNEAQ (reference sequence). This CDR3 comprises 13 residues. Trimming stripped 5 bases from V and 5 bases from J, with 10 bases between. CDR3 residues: CASSPDGYQPQHF. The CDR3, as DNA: TGTGCCAGCAGCCCCGATGGCTATCAGCCCCAGCATTTT.

Written as DNA, the CDR3 is TGTGCCAGCAGCGCCCGGACAGAGAGCTATGGCTACACCTTC. Translating gives CASSARTESYGYTF. This chain connects TRBV11-2 to TRBJ1-2, with a tentative D call TRBD1 (6 bases). The V end was cut by 5 bases, the J end by 4 bases, with 14 bases between. The germline gives CDR1 SGHAT, CDR2 FQNNGV. The CDR3 sequence is 14 residues long.

The CDR3 loop reads CASSPGQGRNTEAFF. The CDR3 coding sequence is TGTGCCAGCAGCCCCGGACAGGGGCGGAACACTGAAGCTTTCTTT. The J gene is TRBJ1-1, the V gene TRBV5-4, with 9 bases matching TRBD1. The trim removed 4 bases at V and 1 base at J, leaving 5 bases unmatched. CDR1 and CDR2 from the germline V gene are SGHNT and YYREEE (reference sequence). The CDR3 extends over 15 amino acids.

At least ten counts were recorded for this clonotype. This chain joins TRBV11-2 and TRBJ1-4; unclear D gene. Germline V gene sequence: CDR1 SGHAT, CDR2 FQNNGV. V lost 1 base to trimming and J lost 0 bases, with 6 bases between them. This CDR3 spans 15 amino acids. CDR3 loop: CASSLVHSTNEKLFF. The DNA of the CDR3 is TGTGCCAGCAGCTTAGTACATTCAACTAATGAAAAACTGTTTTTT.

CDR3 sequence (DNA): TGTGCCAGCAGCTCTATAAGCACCCTTGGGCGCTATGGCTACACCTTC. This sequence encodes CASSSISTLGRYGYTF. The chain carries TRBV7-9 and TRBJ1-2; D remains ambiguous. V lost 4 bases to trimming and J lost 4 bases, with 19 bases between them. Germline V CDR1 and CDR2: SEHNR, FQNEAQ (reference sequence). This CDR3 comprises 16 residues.

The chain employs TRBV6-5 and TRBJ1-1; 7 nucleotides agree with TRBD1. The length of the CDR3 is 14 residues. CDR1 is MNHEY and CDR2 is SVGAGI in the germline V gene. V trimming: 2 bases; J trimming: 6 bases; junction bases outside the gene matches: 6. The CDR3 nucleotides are TGTGCCAGCAGTTACGACAGGGCCAGGGCTGAAGCTTTCTTT. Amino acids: CASSYDRARAEAFF.

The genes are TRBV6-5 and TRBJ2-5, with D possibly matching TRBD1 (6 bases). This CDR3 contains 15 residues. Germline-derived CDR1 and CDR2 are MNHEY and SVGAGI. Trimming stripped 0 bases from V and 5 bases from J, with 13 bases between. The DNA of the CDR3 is TGTGCCAGCAGTTACTCCTTCAGGGGTCGGGAGACCCAGTACTTC. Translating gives CASSYSFRGRETQYF.

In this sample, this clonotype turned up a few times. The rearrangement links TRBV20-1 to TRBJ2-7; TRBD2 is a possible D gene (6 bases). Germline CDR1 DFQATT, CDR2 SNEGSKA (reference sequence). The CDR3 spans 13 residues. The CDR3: CSAHDGSYYEQYF. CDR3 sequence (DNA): TGCAGCGCACATGACGGGAGCTACTACGAGCAGTACTTC.

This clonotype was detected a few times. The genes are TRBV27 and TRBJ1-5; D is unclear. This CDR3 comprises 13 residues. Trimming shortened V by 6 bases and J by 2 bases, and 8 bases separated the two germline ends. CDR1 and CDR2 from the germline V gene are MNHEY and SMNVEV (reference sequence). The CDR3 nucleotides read TGTGCCAGCAGAGGGTTTGGCAATCAGCCCCAGCATTTT. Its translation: CASRGFGNQPQHF.

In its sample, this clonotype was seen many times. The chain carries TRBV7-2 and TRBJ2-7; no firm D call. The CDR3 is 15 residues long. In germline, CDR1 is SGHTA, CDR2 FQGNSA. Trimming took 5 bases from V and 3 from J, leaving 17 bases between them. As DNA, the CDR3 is TGTGCCAGCAGCCCCGGAGTTTTTGGGGTCTACGAGCAGTACTTC. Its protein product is CASSPGVFGVYEQYF.

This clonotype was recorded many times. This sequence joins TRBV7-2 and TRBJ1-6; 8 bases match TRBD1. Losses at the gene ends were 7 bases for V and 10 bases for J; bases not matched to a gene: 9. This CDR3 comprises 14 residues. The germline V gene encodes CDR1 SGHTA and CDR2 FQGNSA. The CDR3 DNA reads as TGTGCCAGCACCCCGCCAGGGGGCAGATCACCCCTCCACTTT. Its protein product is CASTPPGGRSPLHF.

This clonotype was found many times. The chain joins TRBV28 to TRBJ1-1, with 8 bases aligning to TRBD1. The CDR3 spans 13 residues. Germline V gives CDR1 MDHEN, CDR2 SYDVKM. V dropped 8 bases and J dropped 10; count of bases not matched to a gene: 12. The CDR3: CASYYQGAGGAFF. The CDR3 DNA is TGTGCCAGCTATTATCAGGGGGCAGGGGGAGCTTTCTTT.

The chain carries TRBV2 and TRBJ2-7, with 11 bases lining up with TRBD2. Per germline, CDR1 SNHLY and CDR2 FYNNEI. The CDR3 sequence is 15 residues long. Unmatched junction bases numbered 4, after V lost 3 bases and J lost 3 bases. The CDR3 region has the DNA TGTGCCAGCAGTGACGTGGGACTAGCGGACTACGAGCAGTACTTC. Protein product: CASSDVGLADYEQYF.

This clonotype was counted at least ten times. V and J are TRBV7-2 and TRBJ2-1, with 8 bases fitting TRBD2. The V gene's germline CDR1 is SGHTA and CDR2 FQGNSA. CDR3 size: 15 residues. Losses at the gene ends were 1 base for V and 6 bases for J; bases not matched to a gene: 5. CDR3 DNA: TGTGCCAGCAGCTTAGGAGTCACTAGCGGCAATGAGCAGTTCTTC. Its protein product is CASSLGVTSGNEQFF.

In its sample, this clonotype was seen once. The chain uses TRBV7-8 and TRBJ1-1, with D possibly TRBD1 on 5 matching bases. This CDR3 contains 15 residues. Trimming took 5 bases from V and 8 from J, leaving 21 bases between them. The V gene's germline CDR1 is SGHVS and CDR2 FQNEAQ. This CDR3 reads CASSPRDGQGFEAFF. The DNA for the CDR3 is TGTGCCAGCAGCCCCCGGGACGGACAAGGGTTCGAAGCTTTCTTT.

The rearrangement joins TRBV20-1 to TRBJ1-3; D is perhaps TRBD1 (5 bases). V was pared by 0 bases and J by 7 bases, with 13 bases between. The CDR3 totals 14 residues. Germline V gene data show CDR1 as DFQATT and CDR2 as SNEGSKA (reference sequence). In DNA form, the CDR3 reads TGCAGTGCTAGAGAAGCAGGGAGGTCGAACACCATATATTTT. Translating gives CSAREAGRSNTIYF.

The CDR3 here is CASSSPFPGQDSYEQYF. The CDR3 DNA reads as TGTGCCAGCAGCTCCCCCTTCCCGGGACAGGACTCCTACGAGCAGTACTTC. The chain employs TRBV7-8 and TRBJ2-7, with TRBD1 matching 8 bases. Germline assignment: CDR1 SGHVS and CDR2 FQNEAQ. This CDR3 spans 17 amino acids. Trimming took 4 bases from V and 0 from J; bases not matched to a gene: 11.

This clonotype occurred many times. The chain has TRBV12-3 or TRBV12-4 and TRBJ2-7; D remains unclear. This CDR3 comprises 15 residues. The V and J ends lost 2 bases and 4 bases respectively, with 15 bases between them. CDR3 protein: CASSLHSAGIYEQYV. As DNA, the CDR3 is TGTGCCAGCAGTTTACACTCCGCTGGGATATACGAGCAGTACGTC.

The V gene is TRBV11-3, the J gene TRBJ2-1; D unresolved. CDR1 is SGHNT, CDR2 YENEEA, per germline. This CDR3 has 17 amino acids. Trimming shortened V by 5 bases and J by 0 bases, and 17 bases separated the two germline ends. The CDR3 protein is CASSGRVGFSSYNEQFF. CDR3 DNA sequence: TGTGCCAGCAGCGGAAGAGTGGGGTTCAGCTCCTACAATGAGCAGTTCTTC.

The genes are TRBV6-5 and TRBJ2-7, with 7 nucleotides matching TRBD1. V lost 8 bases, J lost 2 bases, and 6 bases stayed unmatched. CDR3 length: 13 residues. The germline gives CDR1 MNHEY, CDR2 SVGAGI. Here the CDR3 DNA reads TGTGCCAGCTTTGACAGGGCCGCCTACGAGCAGTACTTC. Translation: CASFDRAAYEQYF.

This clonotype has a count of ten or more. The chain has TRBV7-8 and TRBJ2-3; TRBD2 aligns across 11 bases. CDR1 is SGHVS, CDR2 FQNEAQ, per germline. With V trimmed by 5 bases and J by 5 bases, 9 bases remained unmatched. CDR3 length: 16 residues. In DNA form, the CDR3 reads TGTGCCAGCAGCCAGGGACTAGCGGAACCTCGAGATACGCAGTATTTT. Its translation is CASSQGLAEPRDTQYF.

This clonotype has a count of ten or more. CDR3 bases: TGTGCCAGCAGCTTAGCAATTCGGGGGGCCAGGGAAAAACTGTTTTTT. This translates into CASSLAIRGAREKLFF. The gene calls are TRBV7-2 and TRBJ1-4, with D perhaps TRBD1 (6 bases). The germline V gene encodes CDR1 SGHTA and CDR2 FQGNSA. The CDR3 sequence is 16 residues long. V gave up 0 bases and J gave up 8 bases, with 16 bases separating them.

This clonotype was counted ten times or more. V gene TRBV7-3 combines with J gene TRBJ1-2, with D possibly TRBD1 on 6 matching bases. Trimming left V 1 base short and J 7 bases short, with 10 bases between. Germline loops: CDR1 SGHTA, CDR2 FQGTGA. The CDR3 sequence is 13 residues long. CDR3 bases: TGTGCCAGCAGCTTAAAGGGGGGCGTTGGCTACACCTTC. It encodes CASSLKGGVGYTF.